A single sample gave rise to the 13 T cell receptor beta chains below, sequenced in a study of T cell changes during pregnancy in multiple sclerosis. Sequencing was performed with immunoSEQ multiplex PCR; in TCRdb, only in-frame clones are kept and a portion is missing. The table shows 35,000 to 50,000 clones, with roughly nine tenths occurring only once. Sample: CD4+ T cells from peripheral blood mononuclear cells, taken after pregnancy. These receptors all come from a female donor with multiple sclerosis, enrolled in a pregnancy study.

This chain uses TRBV5-4 with TRBJ1-2; D perhaps matches TRBD1 (6 bases). This CDR3 region has 14 residues. In germline, CDR1 is SGHNT, CDR2 YYREEE (reference sequence). The germline V and J ends were trimmed by 4 bases and 5 bases, with 15 bases remaining between them. The DNA for the CDR3 is TGTGCCAGCAGCCCGATCGGGCAGGGGTATGGCTACACCTTC. Its protein is CASSPIGQGYGYTF.

A single count supports this clone. The chain employs TRBV2 and TRBJ1-6; the D gene is possibly TRBD1 (5 bases). The CDR3 is made up of 15 amino acids. V shed 2 bases and J shed 4 bases, with 9 bases lying between them. Germline V lookup: CDR1 SNHLY, CDR2 FYNNEI. CDR3 amino acids: CASSEFGGYNSPLHF. The CDR3 nucleotides read TGTGCCAGCAGTGAATTCGGGGGGTATAATTCACCCCTCCACTTT.

This chain joins TRBV21-1 and TRBJ1-2. TRBV21-1 is marked as a pseudogene. CDR3 size: 15 residues. CDR3 bases: TGTGCCAGCAGCCTAGGGGCGGGAGCTACTTATGGCTACACCTTC. The encoded protein is CASSLGAGATYGYTF.

The chain uses TRBV6-6 and TRBJ2-4; 7 bases line up with TRBD2. The germline CDR1 and CDR2 sequences are MNHNY and SVGAGI (reference sequence). This CDR3 is 13 amino acids long. V was clipped by 5 bases and J by 4 bases; unmatched bases: 2. In nucleotides, the CDR3 is TGTGCCAGCAGTCAAGCGGGGAAAAACATTCAGTACTTC. Translation gives CASSQAGKNIQYF.

This clone was detected only once. V usage is TRBV5-4 and J usage is TRBJ2-3; 11 positions match TRBD2. The CDR3 covers 16 residues. The V gene end was trimmed by 4 bases and the J gene end by 0 bases; junction bases not matched to a gene: 4. Germline loops: CDR1 SGHNT, CDR2 YYREEE (reference sequence). The CDR3 spells CASSARLAGSTDTQYF. Written as DNA, the CDR3 is TGTGCCAGCAGCGCGAGACTAGCGGGGAGCACAGATACGCAGTATTTT.

The chain is built from TRBV11-2 and TRBJ2-1; 7 nucleotides match TRBD1. There are 15 residues in the CDR3. Germline values: CDR1 SGHAT, CDR2 FQNNGV. Germline trimming cut 4 bases from V and 6 bases from J; bases unmatched to any gene: 9. The CDR3 DNA is TGTGCCAGCAGCTCGTATATACAGGGGTTCAATGAGCAGTTCTTC. As protein: CASSSYIQGFNEQFF. The variable domain in full, completed from reference TRBV11-2 and TRBJ2-1, reads EAGVAQSPRYKIIEKRQSVAFWCNPISGHATLYWYQQILGQGPKLLIQFQNNGVVDDSQLPKDRFSAERLKGVDSTLKIQPAKLEDSAVYLCASSSYIQGFNEQFFGPGTRLTVL.

The gene calls are TRBV7-8 and TRBJ1-2; 10 bases map to TRBD1. Germline CDR1 SGHVS, CDR2 FQNEAQ. The CDR3 sequence is 13 residues long. Losses at the gene ends were 5 bases for V and 7 bases for J; bases not matched to a gene: 4. CDR3: CASSPDRGIGYTF. The CDR3 region has the DNA TGTGCCAGCAGCCCGGACAGGGGGATTGGCTACACCTTC.

The chain carries TRBV2 and TRBJ1-2, with D unresolved. Germline CDR1 is SNHLY and CDR2 is FYNNEI. The ends were cut back, 1 base at V and 3 bases at J, with 6 bases in the middle. This CDR3 is 13 amino acids long. CDR3 bases: TGTGCCAGCAGTGAAGGGGCCGACTATGGCTACACCTTC. Translated, it gives CASSEGADYGYTF.

The chain is built from TRBV19 and TRBJ1-1; D ambiguous. CDR3 size: 14 residues. Germline V gives CDR1 LNHDA, CDR2 SQIVND (reference sequence). V was cut by 7 bases and J by 3 bases, with 15 bases left in between. The CDR3 here is CASNWAGADTEAFF. In DNA form, the CDR3 reads TGTGCCAGTAACTGGGCGGGCGCGGACACTGAAGCTTTCTTT.

This rearrangement joins TRBV7-9 to TRBJ1-1, with D perhaps matching TRBD1 (5 bases). Germline V gives CDR1 SEHNR, CDR2 FQNEAQ (reference sequence). The CDR3 covers 15 residues. V was trimmed by 5 bases and J by 0 bases, leaving 13 bases between them. The CDR3 loop is CASSPQGSMNTEAFF. In nucleotides, the CDR3 is TGTGCCAGCAGCCCGCAGGGAAGTATGAACACTGAAGCTTTCTTT.

This chain uses TRBV10-3 with TRBJ1-6; weak D call: TRBD1 (6 bases). The CDR3 sequence is 16 residues long. The ends were cut back, 5 bases at V and 6 bases at J, with 17 bases in the middle. Per germline, CDR1 ENHRY and CDR2 SYGVKD. Written as DNA, the CDR3 is TGTGCCATCAGTCCACAGGGAATCGTAGGTAATTCACCCCTCCACTTT. Translation: CAISPQGIVGNSPLHF.

The chain couples TRBV5-4 to TRBJ2-5; no clear D. The CDR3 is 11 amino acids. Between the trimmed V and J ends, which lost 3 bases and 2 bases, there was a span of 2 bases. Germline V lookup: CDR1 SGHNT, CDR2 YYREEE (reference sequence). The CDR3, as DNA: TGTGCCAGCAGCTCACAAGAGACCCAGTACTTC. This encodes CASSSQETQYF.

The rearrangement links TRBV2 to TRBJ2-7, with D tentatively TRBD1 (6 bases). CDR3 length equals 13 residues. The germline V and J ends were trimmed by 6 bases and 3 bases, with 12 bases remaining between them. Germline-derived CDR1 and CDR2 are SNHLY and FYNNEI. The CDR3 protein is CASSVRTVYEQYF. In DNA form, the CDR3 reads TGTGCCAGCAGCGTCCGGACAGTCTACGAGCAGTACTTC.